This entry describes one T cell receptor beta chain. It has no known antigen specificity. Base qualities are not recorded, but no much larger clone differs from it by a single base. The immunoSEQ Assay, a bias-controlled multiplex PCR, was used to amplify TCRbeta CDR3 regions from genomic DNA. Per the source publication's procedure: The number of nucleated cells in each sample was estimated from the amplification of reference gene primers within the assay. Sequence reads were collapsed and filtered to measure the absolute abundance of every unique TCRbeta CDR3 rearrangement. For each sample, productive Simpson clonality was calculated as the square root of Simpson's diversity index over productive rearrangements. TCRdb's version of the immuneACCESS table is confined to in-frame rearrangements and falls short of the full clone set. An unresolved V gene accounts for under half of the shortfall where checked; the remainder is of unknown origin. V and J calls and clone size are as listed in that table; D and trimming were resolved from the DNA. The sample records approximately 270,000 clones, 91% of which are singletons. Of the sample, 1.2% falls within the top ten clones.

This sample was taken from a study of blood T cell repertoires in COVID-19 (dated by TCRdb to 2018 to 2020). About the investigation overall: Samples from collaborators originated in the United States, Italy and Spain and spanned both the acute and convalescent phases of COVID-19. The repertoires were released in a freely available public database intended as a resource for research on the immune response to SARS-CoV-2. Samples came from the ongoing ImmuneRACE study (first 160 participants) plus 1,254 subjects from 6 global collaborators. The material from the prospective study consisted of cDNA or gDNA derived from T cells, B-cell-depleted T cells, or PBMCs. Subjects who had been exposed to COVID-19, were actively infected with it, or had recovered from it provided the deeply sampled blood TCRbeta repertoires that made up the dataset. Sample metadata almost always included a de-identified subject ID, COVID-19 status, age in years and sex. Where available, HLA class I and class II types were taken from metadata supplied by the sample provider and were not determined by assay-based typing.

The investigation overall reported the following: Clinical and demographic metadata were provided uncurated, with the amount varying by source and participant.

Participants in the prospective study were aged roughly 18 to 100 years, lived in 24 United States geographic areas, and enrolled through a virtual design. In the prospective study, cohorts were assigned on the basis of participant-reported clinical history obtained from a screening survey and a study questionnaire. Each participant in the prospective study had whole blood, serum and a nasopharyngeal or oropharyngeal swab collected by mobile phlebotomists. Participants in the prospective study had the option to provide additional blood draws and questionnaires over a roughly 2-month period. Blood samples from the prospective study were shipped frozen or at room temperature prior to DNA extraction. The TCR originated in a human donor in a cohort exposed to, infected with or recovered from COVID-19 (not recorded which). The donor label of this sample is uncertain. Sequencing was performed on PBMCs or T cells enriched from blood (not recorded which).

This receptor carries the CDR3 CASSRSVQGSTLYF. The nucleotide sequence is TGTGCCAGCAGTCGCAGCGTACAGGGTTCCACGCTGTACTTC. This chain is built from TRBV6-5 and TRBJ2-7; the D gene is perhaps TRBD1, from 6 matching bases. Per the germline V gene, MNHEY is the CDR1 and SVGAGI is the CDR2. Counted from cysteine to phenylalanine, this CDR3 has 14 amino acids. Kept here is only the CDR3 DNA, which spans 42 bases and is read in frame from base 1. A distance of 23 bases separates the germline ends of V and J, which lose 5 bases and 12 bases respectively.